Below, 28 T cell receptor beta chains from the same sample are listed, as sequenced in a study of CXCR3-negative and CXCR3-positive naive CD8 T cells (dated by TCRdb to 2018 to 2020). The instrument given in TCRdb is NextSeq 550. The Human TCR Profiling Kit (MiLaboratory) was used to prepare UMI-labeled 5' RACE TRB cDNA libraries. TCRdb reprocessed the reads and lists each CDR3 protein sequence as a single entry, with no DNA. The sample table records roughly 80,000 distinct CDR3 sequences. The top ten clonotypes cover about 0.62% of the sample. The antigens these receptors bind are not known. Results and caveats for the whole study, not just this receptor: Compared with CXCR3-negative naive cells, CXCR3-positive naive cells had TRB CDR3s with higher hydrophobicity (lower Kidera factor 4), lower energy, and higher strength and volume indices.

The specimen was naive CXCR3+ CD8+ T cells from blood. The cell subset or site label, as the study defines it: CD45RO-CCR7+CD27+CD95- naive CD8+ T cells expressing CXCR3 (TNR3+). All receptors come from a human donor in good health. Some clones in this sample may be carry-over from other donors' samples.

This CDR3 reads CASRLLTGTYNEQFF. This chain connects TRBV27 to TRBJ2-1; with no DNA, the TCRdb D assignment of TRBD1 cannot be verified. The CDR3 spans 15 residues. The germline V gene encodes CDR1 MNHEY and CDR2 SMNVEV (reference sequence).

V gene TRBV14 combines with J gene TRBJ2-7. The V gene's germline CDR1 is SGHDN and CDR2 FVKESK. The CDR3 has 12 amino acids. CDR3 in amino acids: CASSQDSSEQYF.

This rearrangement joins TRBV7-9 to TRBJ2-7. Germline V gene lookup returns CDR1 SEHNR and CDR2 FQNEAQ (reference sequence). CDR3 length equals 12 residues. The CDR3 sequence: CASSLDFEEQYF.

V is TRBV5-1 and J is TRBJ2-2; the D call from TCRdb, TRBD1, cannot be confirmed without DNA. Germline CDR1 SGHRS, CDR2 YFSETQ. The CDR3 contains 14 residues. The CDR3 region is CASSLWDGTGELFF.

The rearrangement links TRBV4-3 to TRBJ2-1; TCRdb's D gene call, TRBD2, goes unchecked for lack of DNA. The CDR3 is 20 residues long. Germline V gene sequence: CDR1 LGHNA, CDR2 YSLEER. CDR3 amino acids: CASSQDSGTGTGGPLIEQFF.

The V call is TRBV25-1, the J call TRBJ2-7; the TCRdb call, TRBD1, lacks DNA for checking. This CDR3 contains 16 residues. Germline lookup yields CDR1 MGHDK and CDR2 SYGVNS. The CDR3 loop reads CASSPTDDRGAYEQYF.

The J gene is TRBJ2-3, the V gene TRBV15; the TCRdb call, TRBD1, lacks DNA for checking. The germline V gene has CDR1 LNHNV and CDR2 YYDKDF (reference sequence). The CDR3 has 15 residues. CDR3 sequence: CATSRARGLTDTQYF.

V is TRBV28 and J is TRBJ2-3; there is no DNA to check the TCRdb D call of TRBD2. CDR1 and CDR2 (germline): MDHEN, SYDVKM. This CDR3 spans 14 amino acids. CDR3 sequence: CASGDFFSGDTQYF.

The chain has TRBV28 and TRBJ2-5. The CDR3 runs 11 residues. Germline assignment: CDR1 MDHEN and CDR2 SYDVKM. CDR3 sequence reads: CASGERETQYF. Full variable domain (rest looked up from reference TRBV28 and TRBJ2-5): DVKVTQSSRYLVKRTGEKVFLECVQDMDHENMFWYRQDPGLGLRLIYFSYDVKMKEKGDIPEGYSVSREKKERFSLILESASTNQTSMYLCASGERETQYFGPGTRLLVL.

This sequence joins TRBV29-1 and TRBJ2-3; the D call of TRBD2 rests on TCRdb alone, since no DNA is present to check it. Germline-derived CDR1 and CDR2 are SQVTM and ANQGSEA. CDR3 length equals 14 residues. CDR3 region: CSVEGGGYTDTQYF.

The chain uses TRBV2 and TRBJ1-4. This CDR3 region has 15 residues. The germline CDR1 and CDR2 sequences are SNHLY and FYNNEI. The CDR3 reads CASSAWGAANEKLFF.

The rearrangement links TRBV20-1 to TRBJ1-1; as DNA is missing, the TRBD1 call by TCRdb cannot be tested. Germline loops: CDR1 DFQATT, CDR2 SNEGSKA (reference sequence). This CDR3 spans 14 amino acids. The CDR3 protein is CSAPPEGRNTEAFF.

V is TRBV29-1 and J is TRBJ2-7. CDR1 and CDR2 (germline): SQVTM, ANQGSEA. There are 13 residues in the CDR3. The CDR3 loop reads CSVEGGANYEQYF.

The chain employs TRBV6-2 or TRBV6-3 and TRBJ2-1. CDR1 is MNHEY and CDR2 is SVGEGT in the germline V gene. This CDR3 is 13 amino acids long. The CDR3 loop is CASSTSFNNEQFF.

The chain recombines TRBV5-1 with TRBJ2-5; TCRdb reports TRBD2, a call that lacks DNA to check it against. The CDR3 has 17 residues. Germline lookup yields CDR1 SGHRS and CDR2 YFSETQ. The CDR3 region is CASSHPASGPLQETQYF.

CDR3 sequence reads: CSVEGPDGGAGNTIYF. The chain couples TRBV29-1 to TRBJ1-3. CDR1 is SQVTM and CDR2 is ANQGSEA in the germline V gene. The CDR3 totals 16 residues. Variable domain in full (rest from reference TRBV29-1 and TRBJ1-3): SAVISQKPSRDICQRGTSLTIQCQVDSQVTMMFWYRQQPGQSLTLIATANQGSEATYESGFVIDKFPISRPNLTFSTLTVSNMSPEDSSIYLCSVEGPDGGAGNTIYFGEGSWLTVV.

The rearrangement links TRBV4-3 to TRBJ2-1; lacking DNA, the TRBD2 call made by TCRdb goes unchecked. The CDR3 totals 17 residues. Per the germline V gene, CDR1 is LGHNA and CDR2 is YSLEER. CDR3 protein: CASSQLSAGDNYNEQFF.

This sequence joins TRBV9 and TRBJ2-5. This CDR3 has 15 amino acids. The germline gives CDR1 SGDLS, CDR2 YYNGEE. CDR3 protein: CASSVEGSLGETQYF.

The rearrangement uses TRBV12-3 or TRBV12-4 and TRBJ1-6; there is no DNA to check the TCRdb D call of TRBD1. The CDR3 covers 14 residues. The CDR3 loop is CASRAGTDNSPLHF.

The chain employs TRBV12-3 or TRBV12-4 and TRBJ2-1; TCRdb proposes TRBD1, but this gene call is untestable without DNA. This CDR3 has 15 amino acids. CDR3 region: CASSPEGQGYNEQFF.

The V call is TRBV4-3, the J call TRBJ2-7; TCRdb names TRBD1, which stays unverified in the absence of DNA. The CDR3 extends over 17 amino acids. Germline values: CDR1 LGHNA, CDR2 YSLEER. CDR3 region: CASSQEPLTGDPYEQYF.

This chain joins TRBV27 and TRBJ2-1; TCRdb calls TRBD2, which cannot be checked without DNA. This CDR3 region has 16 residues. Germline V CDR1 and CDR2: MNHEY, SMNVEV (reference sequence). This CDR3 is CASSLRTSGGLNEQFF.

This rearrangement joins TRBV28 to TRBJ2-3; the TCRdb call, TRBD2, lacks DNA for checking. CDR1 is MDHEN, CDR2 SYDVKM, per germline. This CDR3 is built from 14 residues. The CDR3 protein is CASSSTSGTDTQYF.

The chain employs TRBV2 and TRBJ2-7; TCRdb calls TRBD1, which cannot be checked without DNA. The germline V gene has CDR1 SNHLY and CDR2 FYNNEI. The CDR3 has 13 residues. The CDR3 sequence is CANKRGQAYEQYF.

The V gene is TRBV30, the J gene TRBJ2-7. The germline gives CDR1 GTSNPN, CDR2 SVGIG (reference sequence). The length of the CDR3 is 13 residues. The CDR3 loop reads CAWSLAGPDEQYF. The full variable domain, rest sourced from reference TRBV30 and TRBJ2-7, is SQTIHQWPATLVQPVGSPLSLECTVEGTSNPNLYWYRQAAGRGLQLLFYSVGIGQISSEVPQNLSASRPQDRQFILSSKKLLLSDSGFYLCAWSLAGPDEQYFGPGTRLTVT.

The chain uses TRBV4-1 and TRBJ2-7; as DNA is missing, the TRBD1 call by TCRdb cannot be tested. The CDR3 extends over 12 amino acids. Germline values: CDR1 MGHRA, CDR2 YSYEKL. The CDR3 loop reads CASSLTPYEQYF.

The chain couples TRBV6-1 to TRBJ1-3; the TCRdb D gene call, TRBD1, has no DNA to confirm it. Germline CDR1 and CDR2: MNHNS and SASEGT. This CDR3 has 16 residues. The CDR3 spells CASTKAPDRQGNTIYF.

The V and J genes are TRBV29-1 and TRBJ2-7; as DNA is missing, the TRBD2 call by TCRdb cannot be tested. The CDR3 covers 13 residues. CDR1 SQVTM and CDR2 ANQGSEA come from the germline V gene. CDR3: CSVEDEGLDEQYF.